The 25 T cell receptor beta chains below all came from one sample that was sequenced in a study of cytomegalovirus exposure and HLA in healthy donors. PCR employed 60 Vbeta and 13 Jbeta primers. The assay was immunoSEQ multiplex PCR, and TCRdb's table has in-frame clones only and misses some. The data show some 160,000 clones, with around 79% seen just once and roughly 0.5% held by the top ten. Material: PBMCs. The receptors were gathered from a woman between 50 and 59 years old in good health and CMV-seronegative.

The V gene is TRBV19, the J gene TRBJ2-7; a possible D gene is TRBD1 (5 bases). Trimming took 3 bases from V and 6 from J, leaving 18 bases between them. CDR1 and CDR2 from the germline V gene are LNHDA and SQIVND (reference sequence). The CDR3 covers 15 residues. Written as DNA, the CDR3 is TGTGCCAGTAGTATGCCCCCCGGGCAGGGCGGCGAGCAGTACTTC. It codes for CASSMPPGQGGEQYF.

The V and J genes are TRBV27 and TRBJ1-1; D possibly corresponds to TRBD1 (6 bases). Germline-derived CDR1 and CDR2 are MNHEY and SMNVEV (reference sequence). The V gene lost 6 bases and the J gene lost 0 bases, with 17 bases spanning the gap. CDR3 length: 16 amino acids. In DNA form, the CDR3 reads TGTGCCAGCAGGCTGGGGGCCGACAGACTGAACACTGAAGCTTTCTTT. It translates to CASRLGADRLNTEAFF.

This clone was counted a few times. The rearrangement links TRBV9 to TRBJ2-5; 10 positions match TRBD1. The end of the DNA aligns better with TRBJ2-7, so the J call may be wrong. The CDR3 totals 14 residues. CDR1 and CDR2 from the germline V gene are SGDLS and YYNGEE. The chain's CDR3 is CASSATGGVYEQYF. DNA for the CDR3: TGTGCCAGCAGCGCGACAGGGGGCGTCTACGAGCAGTACTTC.

CDR3 bases: TGCAGCGTTGAAGACCCCTTCACAGATACGCAGTATTTT. Translation gives CSVEDPFTDTQYF. V is TRBV29-1 and J is TRBJ2-3, with D unclear. V lost 0 bases, J lost 2 bases, and 6 bases lay in between. From germline, CDR1 is SQVTM and CDR2 ANQGSEA. This CDR3 comprises 13 residues.

V gene TRBV5-1 combines with J gene TRBJ2-5, with D tentatively TRBD1 (6 bases). CDR3 length equals 13 residues. In germline, CDR1 is SGHRS, CDR2 YFSETQ. V lost 6 bases and J lost 2, with 11 bases in between. CDR3 DNA sequence: TGCGCCAGCACCCCGGGACAACAAGAGACCCAGTACTTC. It codes for CASTPGQQETQYF.

The chain combines TRBV4-1 with TRBJ2-2; D is perhaps TRBD2 (6 bases). Germline V gives CDR1 MGHRA, CDR2 YSYEKL. The CDR3 has 16 residues. V lost 0 bases to trimming and J lost 4 bases, with 12 bases between them. CDR3 amino acids: CASSQDIGGFTGELFF. CDR3 bases: TGCGCCAGCAGCCAAGATATCGGGGGATTCACCGGGGAGCTGTTTTTT.

J is TRBJ2-5 and V is TRBV7-8; possibly TRBD1 for D (6 bases). Trimming took off 5 bases at V and 3 bases at J, with 10 bases between the two ends. The CDR3 length is 13 residues. Per germline, CDR1 SGHVS and CDR2 FQNEAQ. The CDR3 region has the DNA TGTGCCAGCAGCCCCAGGGGAAAAGAGACCCAGTACTTC. Translated, it gives CASSPRGKETQYF.

To note about this clone: Other DNA sequences within the sample encode an identical CDR3. The chain recombines TRBV2 with TRBJ1-5, with 8 bases identical to TRBD1. The CDR3 extends over 13 amino acids. V trimming: 6 bases; J trimming: 3 bases; junction bases outside the gene matches: 1. Germline CDR1 reads SNHLY; CDR2 reads FYNNEI. This chain's CDR3 is CASRGQVNQPQHF. The CDR3 DNA sequence: TGTGCCAGCAGGGGACAGGTCAATCAGCCCCAGCATTTT.

This clone was counted once. This chain connects TRBV7-3 to TRBJ2-1; 8 bases fit TRBD2. The J segment lost 5 bases and the V segment lost 1 base, leaving 4 bases of the junction unmatched. The CDR3 loop spans 15 amino acids. Germline-derived CDR1 and CDR2 are SGHTA and FQGTGA. The CDR3 here is CASSLNPAGDNEQFF. CDR3 in DNA: TGTGCCAGCAGCTTAAACCCAGCGGGAGACAATGAGCAGTTCTTC.

The rearrangement joins TRBV7-8 to TRBJ1-1; D ambiguous. The CDR3 loop spans 19 amino acids. V was cut by 2 bases and J by 2 bases, with 24 bases left in between. Germline loops: CDR1 SGHVS, CDR2 FQNEAQ. CDR3 nucleotides: TGTGCCAGCAGCTTATCCCACGGCAGCCTGCCTGGGAGCAACACTGAAGCTTTCTTT. This sequence encodes CASSLSHGSLPGSNTEAFF.

The V and J genes are TRBV10-2 and TRBJ1-5; D call uncertain. Deletions cut 3 bases from V and 6 bases from J, with 12 bases between. Germline V gene data show CDR1 as WSHSY and CDR2 as SAAADI. There are 14 residues in the CDR3. The CDR3 sequence: CASSDFREAQPQHF. CDR3 nucleotide sequence: TGCGCCAGCAGTGATTTTAGGGAGGCTCAGCCCCAGCATTTT.

The count of this clone is one. The V call is TRBV6-1, the J call TRBJ2-7; D perhaps matches TRBD1 (5 bases). Germline CDR1 and CDR2: MNHNS and SASEGT. CDR3 length equals 13 residues. V was pared by 7 bases and J by 4 bases, with 14 bases between. The CDR3 bases are TGTGCCAGCACTTTAGCAGGGTGGTACGAGCAGTACTTC. Its protein product is CASTLAGWYEQYF.

The rearrangement links TRBV19 to TRBJ1-6, with TRBD1 as a possible D gene (5 bases). Germline CDR1 and CDR2: LNHDA and SQIVND (reference sequence). With 3 bases removed from V and 1 base from J, the gap between germline ends came to 10 bases. CDR3 length: 16 residues. This chain's CDR3 is CASSISGPSYNSPLHF. As DNA, the CDR3 is TGTGCCAGTAGTATCTCAGGGCCTTCCTATAATTCACCCCTCCACTTT.

This clone was observed a few times. CDR3 in DNA: TGTGCCAGCAGTTACTCATTTAAGGGTGCGGAGGGTGCTTTCTTT. It encodes CASSYSFKGAEGAFF. The rearrangement joins TRBV6-5 to TRBJ1-1; no clear D gene. CDR1 is MNHEY, CDR2 SVGAGI, per germline. V was clipped by 0 bases and J by 11 bases, with 19 bases between them. The CDR3 totals 15 residues.

V usage is TRBV27 and J usage is TRBJ2-5; D might be TRBD1 (6 bases). The J call may be mistaken, given a closer DNA end match to TRBJ2-7. CDR1 MNHEY and CDR2 SMNVEV come from the germline V gene (reference sequence). CDR3 length equals 15 residues. CDR3 protein: CASSLSGVWNYEQYF. The CDR3 region has the DNA TGTGCCAGCAGTTTGTCAGGGGTATGGAACTACGAGCAGTACTTC.

CDR3 sequence reads: CATSSPGGLYNEQFF. In nucleotides, the CDR3 is TGTGCCACCAGCTCCCCGGGGGGCCTCTACAATGAGCAGTTCTTC. The chain uses TRBV15 and TRBJ2-1; TRBD2 is a possible D gene (7 bases). The ends were cut back, 5 bases at V and 3 bases at J, with 14 bases in the middle. CDR1 and CDR2 from the germline V gene are LNHNV and YYDKDF (reference sequence). The CDR3 sequence is 15 residues long.

The rearrangement uses TRBV7-2 and TRBJ2-4; 7 nucleotides line up with TRBD1. Per the germline V gene, CDR1 is SGHTA and CDR2 is FQGNSA. The CDR3 sequence is 14 residues long. V was pared by 7 bases and J by 5 bases, with 8 bases of the junction left unmatched. Here the CDR3 DNA reads TGTGCCAGCAAACAGGCCGGGACAGAAAACATTCAGTACTTC. Protein product: CASKQAGTENIQYF.

The rearrangement uses TRBV30 and TRBJ2-1, with 7 bases aligning to TRBD2. J was trimmed by 3 bases and V by 3 bases; bases with no gene match: 20. The CDR3 has 19 residues. The germline V gene has CDR1 GTSNPN and CDR2 SVGIG (reference sequence). The DNA for the CDR3 is TGTGCCTGGAGGGGTTTCGCGGGGGAGTCCCAGACTCACTACAATGAGCAGTTCTTC. Its protein product is CAWRGFAGESQTHYNEQFF. The complete variable domain, with remaining parts taken from reference TRBV30 and TRBJ2-1, reads SQTIHQWPATLVQPVGSPLSLECTVEGTSNPNLYWYRQAAGRGLQLLFYSVGIGQISSEVPQNLSASRPQDRQFILSSKKLLLSDSGFYLCAWRGFAGESQTHYNEQFFGPGTRLTVL.

The chain employs TRBV28 and TRBJ2-7; 8 bases are a match to TRBD1. With 6 bases clipped from V and 5 bases from J, the junction kept 6 bases outside the gene matches. The CDR3 runs 13 residues. Germline V gene sequence: CDR1 MDHEN, CDR2 SYDVKM. CDR3 loop: CASRPWTGHEQYF. CDR3 coding DNA: TGTGCCAGCAGACCCTGGACAGGGCACGAGCAGTACTTC. Combining the CDR3 with reference TRBV28 and TRBJ2-7 gives the whole variable domain DVKVTQSSRYLVKRTGEKVFLECVQDMDHENMFWYRQDPGLGLRLIYFSYDVKMKEKGDIPEGYSVSREKKERFSLILESASTNQTSMYLCASRPWTGHEQYFGPGTRLTVT.

The V and J genes are TRBV18 and TRBJ1-2; possible D gene TRBD1, 6 bases. The CDR3 runs 12 residues. Looked up from germline, CDR1 is KGHSH and CDR2 is LQKENI. Trimming removed 2 bases at V and 8 bases at J, with 9 bases between. CDR3 in amino acids: CASSPGGDGYTF. CDR3 in DNA: TGTGCCAGCTCACCAGGGGGCGACGGCTACACCTTC.

This chain links TRBV15 with TRBJ2-7, with 8 bases lining up with TRBD1. The V segment lost 1 base and the J segment 1 base; nucleotides outside the gene matches: 6. Germline CDR1 and CDR2: LNHNV and YYDKDF (reference sequence). This CDR3 is built from 16 residues. The CDR3 nucleotides read TGTGCCACCAGCAGAGTCAAGGACAGGGAGTCCTACGAGCAGTACTTC. Protein: CATSRVKDRESYEQYF. The full variable domain, rest sourced from reference TRBV15 and TRBJ2-7, is DAMVIQNPRYQVTQFGKPVTLSCSQTLNHNVMYWYQQKSSQAPKLLFHYYDKDFNNEADTPDNFQSRRPNTSFCFLDIRSPGLGDTAMYLCATSRVKDRESYEQYFGPGTRLTVT.

The chain couples TRBV10-3 to TRBJ2-3; 8 positions agree with TRBD2. The V gene end was trimmed by 3 bases and the J gene end by 2 bases; junction bases not matched to a gene: 1. In germline, CDR1 is ENHRY, CDR2 SYGVKD. The CDR3 spans 14 residues. CDR3 region: CAISELADTDTQYF. DNA of the CDR3: TGTGCCATCAGTGAACTAGCGGACACAGATACGCAGTATTTT.

This chain links TRBV27 with TRBJ1-5, with 7 nucleotides matching TRBD1. J was trimmed by 3 bases and V by 6 bases; bases with no gene match: 8. This CDR3 has 15 residues. The germline CDR1 and CDR2 sequences are MNHEY and SMNVEV (reference sequence). The CDR3 loop reads CASSRTGDSNQPQHF. The CDR3 nucleotides read TGTGCCAGCAGCCGCACAGGGGATTCCAATCAGCCCCAGCATTTT.

CDR3 loop: CASSLGVSYEQYF. The CDR3 nucleotides are TGTGCCAGCAGCTTGGGAGTCTCCTACGAGCAGTACTTC. The chain employs TRBV5-8 and TRBJ2-7; D ambiguous. Trimming took off 0 bases at V and 0 bases at J, with 4 bases between the two ends. From germline, CDR1 is SGHTS and CDR2 YDEGEE. The CDR3 spans 13 residues. Drawing the rest from reference TRBV5-8 and TRBJ2-7, the complete variable domain is EAGVTQSPTHLIKTRGQQATLRCSPISGHTSVYWYQQALGLGLQFLLWYDEGEERNRGNFPPRFSGRQFPNYSSELNVNALELEDSALYLCASSLGVSYEQYFGPGTRLTVT.

The chain employs TRBV7-3 and TRBJ2-7, with 10 nucleotides matching TRBD1. The V and J ends lost 1 base and 3 bases, in that order; junction bases with no gene match: 9. The CDR3 loop spans 17 amino acids. Germline V CDR1 and CDR2: SGHTA, FQGTGA. CDR3 protein: CASSLNPPGTGVYEQYF. The DNA for the CDR3 is TGTGCCAGCAGCTTAAACCCCCCTGGGACAGGGGTCTACGAGCAGTACTTC.